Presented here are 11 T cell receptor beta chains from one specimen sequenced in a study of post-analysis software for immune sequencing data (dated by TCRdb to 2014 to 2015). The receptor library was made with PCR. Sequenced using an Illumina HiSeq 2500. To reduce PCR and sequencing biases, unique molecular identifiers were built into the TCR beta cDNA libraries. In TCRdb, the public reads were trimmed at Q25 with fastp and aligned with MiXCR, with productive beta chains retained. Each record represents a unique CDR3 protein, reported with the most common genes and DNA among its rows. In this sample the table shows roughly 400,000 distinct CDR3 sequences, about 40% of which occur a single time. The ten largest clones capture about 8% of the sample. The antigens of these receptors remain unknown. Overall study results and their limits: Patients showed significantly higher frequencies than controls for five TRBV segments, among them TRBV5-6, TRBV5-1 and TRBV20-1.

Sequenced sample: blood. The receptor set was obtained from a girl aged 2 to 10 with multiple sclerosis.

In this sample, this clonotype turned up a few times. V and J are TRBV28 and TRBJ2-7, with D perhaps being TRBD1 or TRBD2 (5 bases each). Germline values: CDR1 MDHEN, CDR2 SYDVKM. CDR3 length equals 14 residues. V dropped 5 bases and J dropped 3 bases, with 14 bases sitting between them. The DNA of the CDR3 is TGTGCCAGCAGTCCGGGACGGATCCTCTACGAGCAGTACTTC. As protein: CASSPGRILYEQYF.

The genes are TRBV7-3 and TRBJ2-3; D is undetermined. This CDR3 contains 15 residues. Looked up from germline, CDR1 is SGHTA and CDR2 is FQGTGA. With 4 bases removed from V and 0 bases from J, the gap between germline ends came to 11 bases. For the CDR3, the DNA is TGTGCCAGCAGCTCTGACTCCACTAGCACAGATACGCAGTATTTT. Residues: CASSSDSTSTDTQYF.

The CDR3 sequence is CSARVDRGQTQYF. For the CDR3, the DNA is TGCAGTGCTAGAGTGGACAGGGGTCAGACCCAGTACTTC. This rearrangement joins TRBV20-1 to TRBJ2-5; 9 positions agree with TRBD1. Per the germline V gene, CDR1 is DFQATT and CDR2 is SNEGSKA (reference sequence). CDR3 length: 13 residues. Trimming removed 1 base from V and 6 bases from J; junction bases left unmatched: 3.

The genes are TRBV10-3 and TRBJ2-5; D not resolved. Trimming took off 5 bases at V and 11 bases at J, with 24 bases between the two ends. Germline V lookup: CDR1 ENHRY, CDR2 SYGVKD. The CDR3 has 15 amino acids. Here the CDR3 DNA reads TGTGCCATCAGTTTCGGTCATAGCTTGGGCAATGAGCAGTACTTC. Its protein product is CAISFGHSLGNEQYF.

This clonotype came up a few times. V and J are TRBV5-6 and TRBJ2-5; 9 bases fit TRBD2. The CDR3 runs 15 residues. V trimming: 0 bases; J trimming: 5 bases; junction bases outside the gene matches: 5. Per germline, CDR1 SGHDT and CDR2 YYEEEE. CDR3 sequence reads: CASSLGRLAGETQYF. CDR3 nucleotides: TGTGCCAGCAGCTTGGGTCGTCTAGCGGGGGAGACCCAGTACTTC.

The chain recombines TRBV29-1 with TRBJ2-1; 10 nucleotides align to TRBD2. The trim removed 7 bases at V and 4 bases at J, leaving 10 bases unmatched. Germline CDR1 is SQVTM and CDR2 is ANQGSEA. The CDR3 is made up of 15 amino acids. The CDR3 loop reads CSGKSGRAGYNEQFF. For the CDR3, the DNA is TGCAGCGGGAAGAGCGGGAGGGCCGGTTACAATGAGCAGTTCTTC.

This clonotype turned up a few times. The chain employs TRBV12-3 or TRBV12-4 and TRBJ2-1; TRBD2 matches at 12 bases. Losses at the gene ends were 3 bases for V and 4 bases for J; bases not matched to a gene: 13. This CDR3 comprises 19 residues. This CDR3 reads CASSFARLAGVKSYNEQFF. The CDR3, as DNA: TGTGCCAGCAGTTTTGCGCGACTAGCGGGAGTTAAGTCATACAATGAGCAGTTCTTC.

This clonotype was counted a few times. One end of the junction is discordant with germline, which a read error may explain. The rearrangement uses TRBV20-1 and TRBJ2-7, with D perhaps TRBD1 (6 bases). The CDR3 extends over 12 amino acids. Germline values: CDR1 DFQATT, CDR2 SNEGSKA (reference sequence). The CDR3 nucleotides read TGCGGTGCTAGACAGGACTCCTACGAGCAGTACTTC. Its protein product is CGARQDSYEQYF.

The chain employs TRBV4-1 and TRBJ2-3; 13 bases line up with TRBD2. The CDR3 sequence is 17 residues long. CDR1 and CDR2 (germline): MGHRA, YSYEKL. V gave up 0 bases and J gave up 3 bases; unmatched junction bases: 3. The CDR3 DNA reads TGCGCCAGCAGCCAAGAAATGGGACTAGCGGGAACAGATACGCAGTATTTT. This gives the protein CASSQEMGLAGTDTQYF.

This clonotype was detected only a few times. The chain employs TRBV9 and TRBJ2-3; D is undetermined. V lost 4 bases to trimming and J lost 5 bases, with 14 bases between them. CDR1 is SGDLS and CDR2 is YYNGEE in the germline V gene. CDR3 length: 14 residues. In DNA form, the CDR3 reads TGTGCCAGCAGCCTTCGGACGGGCTTAGATACGCAGTATTTT. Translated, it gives CASSLRTGLDTQYF.

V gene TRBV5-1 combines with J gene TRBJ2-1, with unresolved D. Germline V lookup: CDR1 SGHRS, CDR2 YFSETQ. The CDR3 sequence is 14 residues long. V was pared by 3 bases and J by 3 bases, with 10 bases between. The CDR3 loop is CASSSHIDYNEQFF. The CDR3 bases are TGCGCCAGCAGCTCCCACATAGACTACAATGAGCAGTTCTTC. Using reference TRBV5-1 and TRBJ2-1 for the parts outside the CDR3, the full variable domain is KAGVTQTPRYLIKTRGQQVTLSCSPISGHRSVSWYQQTPGQGLQFLFEYFSETQRNKGNFPGRFSGRQFSNSRSEMNVSTLELGDSALYLCASSSHIDYNEQFFGPGTRLTVL.